This T cell receptor beta chain was found in a study of cytomegalovirus exposure and HLA in healthy donors. These donors, healthy bone marrow donors, were studied. This clone was found once. The PCR made use of 60 Vbeta and 13 Jbeta primers. Produced via immunoSEQ multiplex PCR; TCRdb's table is partial and in-frame only. The data contain 150,000 to 200,000 clones, about two thirds of them singletons. The V and J ends lost 2 bases and 9 bases respectively, with 11 bases between them. The CDR3 has 13 residues. Germline lookup yields CDR1 MNHEY and CDR2 SVGAGI. V usage is TRBV6-5 and J usage is TRBJ1-5; no reliable D call. The TCR comes from a woman aged 25 to 45 in good health and CMV-seronegative. What was sequenced was PBMCs. Written as DNA, the CDR3 is TGTGCCAGCAGTTACGAAGCGCAAGGGCCCCAGCATTTT. Protein: CASSYEAQGPQHF.